The 12 T cell receptor beta chains below come from one sample, sequenced in a study of T cell responses to AZD1222 COVID-19 vaccine. Libraries were prepared by immunoSEQ multiplex PCR; TCRdb keeps only in-frame clonotypes and omits some of them. The top ten hold under 6% of the sample, which has 73,000 or so clones, roughly four fifths seen once. Sequences were derived from peripheral blood, sampled on day 0 of AZD1222 vaccination. All receptors come from an adult in good health.

V usage is TRBV27 and J usage is TRBJ2-3; D remains ambiguous. Germline-derived CDR1 and CDR2 are MNHEY and SMNVEV (reference sequence). Trimming left V 3 bases short and J 0 bases short, with 4 bases between. The CDR3 totals 13 residues. The CDR3 DNA reads as TGTGCCAGCAGTTTCTCAAGCACAGATACGCAGTATTTT. It specifies CASSFSSTDTQYF.

The chain carries TRBV6-5 and TRBJ2-1, with 9 bases matching TRBD1. The CDR3 is made up of 15 amino acids. Unmatched junction bases numbered 7, after V lost 5 bases and J lost 5 bases. Per germline, CDR1 MNHEY and CDR2 SVGAGI. In DNA form, the CDR3 reads TGTGCCAGCAGTCGTACAGGGGGCGTGGACAATGAGCAGTTCTTC. It translates to CASSRTGGVDNEQFF.

This chain uses TRBV4-1 with TRBJ1-2; D remains unclear. V was cut by 1 base and J by 1 base, with 13 bases left in between. Germline V CDR1 and CDR2: MGHRA, YSYEKL. The CDR3 has 16 residues. The CDR3 region is CASSQGEGLSNYGYTF. The CDR3 bases are TGCGCCAGCAGCCAAGGGGAAGGACTCAGTAACTATGGCTACACCTTC.

The genes are TRBV7-9 and TRBJ1-6, with TRBD1 matching 7 bases. Trimming cost V 1 base and J 3 bases; bases outside gene matches: 3. The CDR3 runs 16 residues. Germline V CDR1 and CDR2: SEHNR, FQNEAQ (reference sequence). For the CDR3, the DNA is TGTGCCAGCAGCTTAGGGGACAGCGTCTATAATTCACCCCTCCACTTT. Protein: CASSLGDSVYNSPLHF.

CDR3 residues: CASSLNPRETQYF. In DNA, the CDR3 is TGTGCCAGCAGCTTAAACCCCAGGGAGACCCAGTACTTC. The chain carries TRBV7-3 and TRBJ2-5; no clear D. The CDR3 has 13 amino acids. Trimming pared 1 base from V and 5 bases from J, leaving 8 bases between. The germline CDR1 and CDR2 sequences are SGHTA and FQGTGA. Based on the CDR3 plus reference TRBV7-3 and TRBJ2-5, the full variable domain is GAGVSQTPSNKVTEKGKYVELRCDPISGHTALYWYRQSLGQGPEFLIYFQGTGAADDSGLPNDRFFAVRPEGSVSTLKIQRTERGDSAVYLCASSLNPRETQYFGPGTRLLVL.

The chain links TRBV2 to TRBJ1-3; 8 bases line up with TRBD1. The CDR3 is 16 residues long. Losses at the gene ends were 3 bases for V and 0 bases for J; bases not matched to a gene: 4. The germline V gene has CDR1 SNHLY and CDR2 FYNNEI. The CDR3 sequence is CASSDLGQASGNTIYF. DNA of the CDR3: TGTGCCAGCAGTGACCTGGGACAGGCCTCTGGAAACACCATATATTTT.

V and J are TRBV7-9 and TRBJ2-2; TRBD1 aligns across 10 bases. The length of the CDR3 is 15 residues. Germline CDR1 is SEHNR and CDR2 is FQNEAQ (reference sequence). V gave up 3 bases and J gave up 3 bases; unmatched junction bases: 1. This chain's CDR3 is CASSFGTGDTGELFF. CDR3 in DNA: TGTGCCAGCAGCTTTGGGACAGGGGACACCGGGGAGCTGTTTTTT. The variable domain in full, completed from reference TRBV7-9 and TRBJ2-2, reads DTGVSQNPRHKITKRGQNVTFRCDPISEHNRLYWYRQTLGQGPEFLTYFQNEAQLEKSRLLSDRFSAERPKGSFSTLEIQRTEQGDSAMYLCASSFGTGDTGELFFGEGSRLTVL.

The V and J genes are TRBV5-1 and TRBJ1-1, with unresolved D. The germline CDR1 and CDR2 sequences are SGHRS and YFSETQ. There are 16 residues in the CDR3. V lost 0 bases, J lost 2 bases, and 14 bases lay in between. CDR3 nucleotide sequence: TGCGCCAGCAGCTTGGATCCAGACCGAATTAACACTGAAGCTTTCTTT. It yields the protein CASSLDPDRINTEAFF. Using reference TRBV5-1 and TRBJ1-1 for the parts outside the CDR3, the full variable domain is KAGVTQTPRYLIKTRGQQVTLSCSPISGHRSVSWYQQTPGQGLQFLFEYFSETQRNKGNFPGRFSGRQFSNSRSEMNVSTLELGDSALYLCASSLDPDRINTEAFFGQGTRLTVV.

V is TRBV5-4 and J is TRBJ2-3; TRBD1 matches 12 bases. V lost 6 bases and J lost 6; bases outside the gene matches: 11. Germline V gene data show CDR1 as SGHNT and CDR2 as YYREEE (reference sequence). The CDR3 consists of 16 residues. The CDR3 DNA reads as TGTGCCAGCACCCCCTCCCCGGGACAGGGGGCTGATACGCAGTATTTT. Amino acid sequence: CASTPSPGQGADTQYF.

This chain joins TRBV6-5 and TRBJ2-2; D gene uncertain. This CDR3 comprises 10 residues. CDR1 MNHEY and CDR2 SVGAGI come from the germline V gene. Trimming left V 7 bases short and J 7 bases short, with 4 bases between. Here the CDR3 DNA reads TGTGCCAGCAAACTCGGGGAGCTGTTTTTT. It specifies CASKLGELFF.

V and J are TRBV28 and TRBJ1-5; maybe TRBD1 (5 bases). The CDR3 covers 13 residues. The V and J ends lost 7 bases and 5 bases respectively, with 12 bases between them. From germline, CDR1 is MDHEN and CDR2 SYDVKM. The CDR3: CASTVRGDQPQHF. The DNA of the CDR3 is TGTGCCAGCACTGTAAGGGGAGATCAGCCCCAGCATTTT.

CDR3 DNA: TGTGCCAGCAGTCTTCAAGGGAGCGGTTGGCAGTACTTC. It is translated as CASSLQGSGWQYF. The chain uses TRBV9 and TRBJ2-7; D might be TRBD2 (5 bases). CDR1 is SGDLS and CDR2 is YYNGEE in the germline V gene. V lost 5 bases and J lost 9, with 18 bases in between. The CDR3 runs to 13 residues.